The 15 T cell receptor beta chains listed next were all sequenced from one sample in a study of shared clonotypes between healthy human individuals. Profiling relied on immunoSEQ multiplex PCR, and the TCRdb table lists in-frame clones only, not all of them. The repertoire holds about 2.3 million clones, with 85% to 95% as singletons. Sequencing was carried out using naive CD4+ T cells from PBMCs. The sample's subset: CD45RA+ positively selected. These receptors came from a man aged 18-30 years in good health. Some clones in this sample may be carry-over from other donors' samples.

In its sample, this clone was seen once. The chain links TRBV28 to TRBJ2-3; a weak D match, TRBD2 (5 bases). V dropped 7 bases and J dropped 2 bases, with 10 bases sitting between them. Germline CDR1 MDHEN, CDR2 SYDVKM. This CDR3 is built from 13 residues. This CDR3 reads CASNGLSTDTQYF. CDR3 nucleotide sequence: TGTGCCAGCAATGGACTTTCCACAGATACGCAGTATTTT.

This chain links TRBV15 with TRBJ2-1; D is undetermined. Germline CDR1 is LNHNV and CDR2 is YYDKDF (reference sequence). V was cut by 8 bases and J by 5 bases, with 13 bases left in between. This CDR3 region has 13 residues. CDR3 coding DNA: TGTGCCACCGCGCCTCGGAAAAACAATGAGCAGTTCTTC. This sequence encodes CATAPRKNNEQFF. Looking up the rest from reference TRBV15 and TRBJ2-1 gives the full variable domain: DAMVIQNPRYQVTQFGKPVTLSCSQTLNHNVMYWYQQKSSQAPKLLFHYYDKDFNNEADTPDNFQSRRPNTSFCFLDIRSPGLGDTAMYLCATAPRKNNEQFFGPGTRLTVL.

In DNA, the CDR3 is TGTGCCAGCTCACCAACGGCGGGGACAGGGATAATTACCGGCTCTGGGGCCAACGTCCTGACTTTC. The encoded protein is CASSPTAGTGIITGSGANVLTF. This chain links TRBV18 with TRBJ2-6, with 9 bases aligning to TRBD1. This CDR3 region has 22 residues. The germline CDR1 and CDR2 sequences are KGHSH and LQKENI. V trimming: 2 bases; J trimming: 0 bases; junction bases outside the gene matches: 17.

This chain joins TRBV12-5 and TRBJ2-7, with 7 bases identical to TRBD1. The germline V gene has CDR1 LGHNT and CDR2 FRNRAP. The junction had 14 bases not matched to a gene; V was cut back by 7 bases and J by 2 bases. The CDR3 extends over 16 amino acids. CDR3 region: CASAARAGGETYEQYF. The CDR3, as DNA: TGTGCTAGTGCCGCCCGGGCAGGGGGTGAGACCTACGAGCAGTACTTC.

The chain has TRBV19 and TRBJ2-2, with D possibly TRBD1 on 5 matching bases. CDR1 is LNHDA and CDR2 is SQIVND in the germline V gene (reference sequence). V lost 3 bases, J lost 5 bases, and 13 bases lay in between. The length of the CDR3 is 15 residues. CDR3 sequence reads: CASSIGRAKTGELFF. CDR3 DNA sequence: TGTGCCAGTAGTATCGGCAGGGCAAAGACCGGGGAGCTGTTTTTT.

This clone came up once. The chain employs TRBV6-6 and TRBJ2-3; the D gene is possibly TRBD2 (5 bases). CDR3 length: 14 residues. CDR1 is MNHNY, CDR2 SVGAGI, per germline (reference sequence). The V and J ends lost 2 bases and 2 bases respectively, with 8 bases between them. The CDR3 region is CASSYTRYTDTQYF. CDR3 bases: TGTGCCAGCAGTTACACTAGATACACAGATACGCAGTATTTT.

The chain carries TRBV6-6 and TRBJ1-4; D is possibly TRBD1 (5 bases). Deletions cut 2 bases from V and 3 bases from J, with 7 bases between. The germline V gene has CDR1 MNHNY and CDR2 SVGAGI (reference sequence). This CDR3 contains 14 residues. CDR3 bases: TGTGCCAGCAGTTACGGAGGGGCTAATGAAAAACTGTTTTTT. Translating it yields CASSYGGANEKLFF.

Worth noting for this clone: The same CDR3 arises from other DNA sequences in this sample as well. This chain connects TRBV5-1 to TRBJ2-7; 12 bases are a match to TRBD1. In germline, CDR1 is SGHRS, CDR2 YFSETQ. With 4 bases clipped from V and 6 bases from J, the junction kept 5 bases outside the gene matches. CDR3 length equals 14 residues. The CDR3 DNA sequence: TGCGCCAGCAGCGCCGGGACAGGGGGCTCCGAGCAGTACTTC. It is translated as CASSAGTGGSEQYF.

The V call is TRBV11-2, the J call TRBJ2-7; D remains ambiguous. Germline values: CDR1 SGHAT, CDR2 FQNNGV. The V gene lost 5 bases and the J gene lost 2 bases, with 10 bases spanning the gap. The length of the CDR3 is 13 residues. CDR3 sequence reads: CASSPPNPYEQYF. The CDR3 DNA reads as TGTGCCAGCAGCCCTCCAAACCCCTACGAGCAGTACTTC. The variable domain in full, completed from reference TRBV11-2 and TRBJ2-7, reads EAGVAQSPRYKIIEKRQSVAFWCNPISGHATLYWYQQILGQGPKLLIQFQNNGVVDDSQLPKDRFSAERLKGVDSTLKIQPAKLEDSAVYLCASSPPNPYEQYFGPGTRLTVT.

J is TRBJ1-4 and V is TRBV4-1, with 7 positions matching TRBD1. V dropped 2 bases and J dropped 7; count of bases not matched to a gene: 10. Germline assignment: CDR1 MGHRA and CDR2 YSYEKL. This CDR3 contains 16 residues. CDR3 nucleotides: TGCGCCAGCAGCCAAACCCTGACAGGGACGGGTGAAAAACTGTTTTTT. Translation gives CASSQTLTGTGEKLFF.

This clone was recorded only once. Other DNA sequences in the same sample also yield this CDR3. V gene TRBV19 combines with J gene TRBJ1-5, with a possible D match to TRBD1 (5 bases). The CDR3 consists of 15 residues. Germline CDR1 LNHDA, CDR2 SQIVND (reference sequence). Trimming took off 0 bases at V and 1 base at J, with 7 bases between the two ends. The CDR3 coding sequence is TGTGCCAGTAGTATAGACAGGGCGAGCAATCAGCCCCAGCATTTT. Its translation is CASSIDRASNQPQHF.

The V and J genes are TRBV7-8 and TRBJ2-6; 8 bases line up with TRBD2. In germline, CDR1 is SGHVS, CDR2 FQNEAQ. CDR3 length equals 16 residues. V lost 0 bases to trimming and J lost 2 bases; unmatched junction nucleotides: 0. CDR3 protein: CASSLARGAGANVLTF. Here the CDR3 DNA reads TGTGCCAGCAGCTTAGCGCGGGGGGCTGGGGCCAACGTCCTGACTTTC.

V is TRBV5-4 and J is TRBJ2-7, with 8 bases that match TRBD1. V lost 3 bases and J lost 2; bases outside the gene matches: 10. The CDR3 loop spans 16 amino acids. Germline CDR1 SGHNT, CDR2 YYREEE (reference sequence). The chain's CDR3 is CASSSAARGLAYEQYF. For the CDR3, the DNA is TGTGCCAGCAGCTCCGCCGCCAGGGGGCTCGCCTACGAGCAGTACTTC.

The J gene is TRBJ2-7, the V gene TRBV18; D unresolved. This CDR3 is built from 16 residues. Trimming removed 3 bases from V and 1 base from J, with 16 bases in between. CDR1 and CDR2 (germline): KGHSH, LQKENI. The CDR3 region is CASSPFSPWESYEQYF. CDR3 DNA sequence: TGTGCCAGCTCACCCTTCTCCCCTTGGGAATCCTACGAGCAGTACTTC. Using reference TRBV18 and TRBJ2-7 for the parts outside the CDR3, the full variable domain is NAGVMQNPRHLVRRRGQEARLRCSPMKGHSHVYWYRQLPEEGLKFMVYLQKENIIDESGMPKERFSAEFPKEGPSILRIQQVVRGDSAAYFCASSPFSPWESYEQYFGPGTRLTVT.

This chain links TRBV12-5 with TRBJ2-5; TRBD1 agrees at 8 bases. V shed 6 bases, J shed 5 bases, and the junction held 8 bases outside the gene matches. The CDR3 has 14 residues. Germline V gene data show CDR1 as LGHNT and CDR2 as FRNRAP. The CDR3 loop is CASGTAGGWETQYF. CDR3 nucleotide sequence: TGTGCTAGTGGGACCGCAGGGGGCTGGGAGACCCAGTACTTC.